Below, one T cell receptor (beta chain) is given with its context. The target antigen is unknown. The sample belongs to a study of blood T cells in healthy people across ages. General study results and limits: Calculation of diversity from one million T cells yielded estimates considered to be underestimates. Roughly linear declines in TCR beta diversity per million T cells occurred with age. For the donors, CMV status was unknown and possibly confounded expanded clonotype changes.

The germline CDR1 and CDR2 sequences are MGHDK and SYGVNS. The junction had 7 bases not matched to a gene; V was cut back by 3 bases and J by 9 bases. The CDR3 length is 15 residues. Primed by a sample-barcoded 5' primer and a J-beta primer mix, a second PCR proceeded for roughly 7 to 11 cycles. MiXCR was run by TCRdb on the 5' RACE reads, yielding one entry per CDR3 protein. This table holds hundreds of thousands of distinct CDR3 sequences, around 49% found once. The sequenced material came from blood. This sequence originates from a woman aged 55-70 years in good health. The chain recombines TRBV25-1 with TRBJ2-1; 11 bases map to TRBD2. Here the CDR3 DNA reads TGTGCCAGCAGTGATTCCGTAGCGGGAGGGCTTGAGCAGTTCTTC. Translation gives CASSDSVAGGLEQFF.